These 18 T cell receptor beta chains originate from one sample sequenced in a study of identical twins. One entry per CDR3 protein, called by TCRdb with MiXCR from the 5' RACE reads. The sample lists 500,000 or so distinct CDR3 sequences; about 20% were seen once. The same data also went into a second study, on T cells expressing NK-cell markers.

Sequenced material: CD4+ T cells sorted from blood. These receptors were taken from a woman aged 18-30 years in good health.

V gene TRBV12-3 or TRBV12-4 combines with J gene TRBJ2-7; D perhaps matches TRBD2 (6 bases). The CDR3 totals 12 residues. V was cut by 7 bases and J by 7 bases, with 14 bases left in between. The CDR3 reads CASTGGAVEQYF. In DNA form, the CDR3 reads TGTGCCAGCACCGGGGGAGCAGTGGAGCAGTACTTC.

The rearrangement uses TRBV10-3 and TRBJ2-1; 7 nucleotides line up with TRBD1. This CDR3 has 14 residues. J lost 7 bases, V lost 6 bases, and 9 bases had no gene match. Germline assignment: CDR1 ENHRY and CDR2 SYGVKD. The CDR3 loop is CAISRQGEGNEQFF. In DNA form, the CDR3 reads TGTGCCATCAGCCGACAGGGCGAGGGGAATGAGCAGTTCTTC.

This sequence joins TRBV6-5 and TRBJ2-2; no firm D call. Trimming pared 1 base from V and 0 bases from J, leaving 3 bases between. This CDR3 contains 14 residues. The germline CDR1 and CDR2 sequences are MNHEY and SVGAGI. DNA for the CDR3: TGTGCCAGCAGTTACTTTTCGAACACCGGGGAGCTGTTTTTT. Its protein is CASSYFSNTGELFF.

The genes are TRBV15 and TRBJ2-2; 8 bases align to TRBD2. J lost 5 bases, V lost 5 bases, and 10 bases had no gene match. The CDR3 is 16 residues long. Germline V lookup: CDR1 LNHNV, CDR2 YYDKDF (reference sequence). CDR3 DNA sequence: TGTGCCACCAGCGCCCCCGGGGGGGGAGGAACCGGGGAGCTGTTTTTT. It translates to CATSAPGGGGTGELFF.

The J gene is TRBJ1-6, the V gene TRBV6-5; tentatively, D is TRBD1 (6 bases). The CDR3 consists of 15 residues. The V gene's germline CDR1 is MNHEY and CDR2 SVGAGI. The V gene lost 1 base and the J gene lost 7 bases, with 11 bases spanning the gap. CDR3 residues: CASSYFRGSNSPLHF. CDR3 nucleotides: TGTGCCAGCAGTTACTTTAGGGGGTCCAATTCACCCCTCCACTTT.

This clonotype has a count of ten or more. This chain links TRBV5-1 with TRBJ2-2; 9 nucleotides agree with TRBD1. This CDR3 region has 15 residues. V lost 4 bases to trimming and J lost 7 bases; unmatched junction nucleotides: 8. Germline V gene lookup returns CDR1 SGHRS and CDR2 YFSETQ. CDR3 amino acids: CASSPGQGYNGELFF. CDR3 nucleotides: TGCGCCAGCAGCCCCGGACAGGGGTACAACGGGGAGCTGTTTTTT. The entire variable domain, with the rest obtained from reference TRBV5-1 and TRBJ2-2, is as follows: KAGVTQTPRYLIKTRGQQVTLSCSPISGHRSVSWYQQTPGQGLQFLFEYFSETQRNKGNFPGRFSGRQFSNSRSEMNVSTLELGDSALYLCASSPGQGYNGELFFGEGSRLTVL.

The chain uses TRBV7-8 and TRBJ1-1; unclear D gene. The CDR3 loop spans 15 amino acids. Germline loops: CDR1 SGHVS, CDR2 FQNEAQ. V was cut by 3 bases and J by 1 base, with 12 bases left in between. In DNA, the CDR3 is TGTGCCAGCAGCTTGGGAGAGGTGCCGAACACTGAAGCTTTCTTT. It yields the protein CASSLGEVPNTEAFF.

This clonotype has a handful of counts. CDR3 nucleotides: TGCAGTGCCCAAGGGGTACGGGGCTCCTACAATGAGCAGTTCTTC. The encoded protein is CSAQGVRGSYNEQFF. V gene TRBV20-1 combines with J gene TRBJ2-1; D tentatively fits TRBD1 or TRBD2 (5 bases each). The V end was cut by 6 bases, the J end by 0 bases, with 15 bases between. Looked up from germline, CDR1 is DFQATT and CDR2 is SNEGSKA (reference sequence). The length of the CDR3 is 15 residues.

This clonotype appeared many times. The chain is built from TRBV7-6 and TRBJ2-7; TRBD2 is a possible D gene (5 bases). V lost 5 bases and J 3 bases, leaving 20 bases between the germline ends. In germline, CDR1 is SGHVS, CDR2 FNYEAQ. This CDR3 region has 16 residues. The CDR3 here is CASSQTSKNGDYEQYF. The CDR3 region has the DNA TGTGCCAGCAGCCAAACGTCAAAAAACGGGGACTACGAGCAGTACTTC. Combining the CDR3 with reference TRBV7-6 and TRBJ2-7 gives the whole variable domain GAGVSQSPRYKVTKRGQDVALRCDPISGHVSLYWYRQALGQGPEFLTYFNYEAQQDKSGLPNDRFSAERPEGSISTLTIQRTEQRDSAMYRCASSQTSKNGDYEQYFGPGTRLTVT.

This clonotype appeared many times. CDR3 region: CASSQADTQYF. DNA of the CDR3: TGTGCCAGCAGCCAGGCAGATACGCAGTATTTT. The chain links TRBV3-1 to TRBJ2-3, with D unresolved. Germline values: CDR1 LGHDT, CDR2 YNNKEL (reference sequence). CDR3 length: 11 amino acids. V lost 3 bases and J 4 bases, leaving 2 bases between the germline ends.

The chain has TRBV10-3 and TRBJ1-2, with 8 bases identical to TRBD1. The CDR3 has 13 amino acids. V shed 8 bases and J 0 bases; nucleotides not matched to a gene: 2. Germline lookup yields CDR1 ENHRY and CDR2 SYGVKD. The CDR3 DNA reads TGTGCCATCGGACAGGGAACTAACTATGGCTACACCTTC. It encodes CAIGQGTNYGYTF.

The chain has TRBV7-6 and TRBJ2-7, with TRBD2 identical over 9 bases. The trim removed 5 bases at V and 2 bases at J, leaving 10 bases unmatched. This CDR3 has 16 amino acids. Germline V gene sequence: CDR1 SGHVS, CDR2 FNYEAQ. Here the CDR3 reads CASSLLAGTITYEQYF. As DNA, the CDR3 is TGTGCCAGCAGCCTACTAGCGGGCACTATCACCTACGAGCAGTACTTC. Variable domain in full (rest from reference TRBV7-6 and TRBJ2-7): GAGVSQSPRYKVTKRGQDVALRCDPISGHVSLYWYRQALGQGPEFLTYFNYEAQQDKSGLPNDRFSAERPEGSISTLTIQRTEQRDSAMYRCASSLLAGTITYEQYFGPGTRLTVT.

This clonotype showed up just a few times. The J gene is TRBJ2-1, the V gene TRBV20-1; no definite D call. The CDR3 length is 12 residues. V was pared by 6 bases and J by 6 bases, with 12 bases between. CDR1 and CDR2 from the germline V gene are DFQATT and SNEGSKA (reference sequence). For the CDR3, the DNA is TGCAGTGCCCCGGCGCAGACCAATGAGCAGTTCTTC. Residues: CSAPAQTNEQFF.

A few counts support this clonotype. The chain recombines TRBV6-5 with TRBJ2-2, with D unclear. Looked up from germline, CDR1 is MNHEY and CDR2 is SVGAGI. V was clipped by 0 bases and J by 2 bases, with 7 bases between them. The CDR3 has 15 residues. In DNA form, the CDR3 reads TGTGCCAGCAGTTACTCGTTCCCTAACACCGGGGAGCTGTTTTTT. This translates into CASSYSFPNTGELFF.

The chain uses TRBV7-2 and TRBJ2-7; D is undetermined. Germline values: CDR1 SGHTA, CDR2 FQGNSA. The CDR3 covers 15 residues. V dropped 2 bases and J dropped 2 bases, with 13 bases sitting between them. The CDR3 sequence is CASSLWSATTYEQYF. CDR3 in DNA: TGTGCCAGCAGCTTATGGTCAGCCACTACCTACGAGCAGTACTTC.

This clonotype has a count of ten or more. This chain uses TRBV5-1 with TRBJ1-1, with D perhaps matching TRBD1 (6 bases). The CDR3 has 15 residues. V gave up 2 bases and J gave up 1 base, with 12 bases separating them. Germline CDR1 is SGHRS and CDR2 is YFSETQ. In DNA, the CDR3 is TGCGCCAGCAGCTTAGGGGGGAGACCGAACACTGAAGCTTTCTTT. Its translation: CASSLGGRPNTEAFF.

This rearrangement joins TRBV10-2 to TRBJ2-2; D may be TRBD1 (6 bases). The CDR3 runs to 14 residues. V shed 7 bases and J shed 6 bases, with 15 bases lying between them. Germline V gene sequence: CDR1 WSHSY, CDR2 SAAADI. CDR3 nucleotides: TGCGCCAGCAAGTCCAGGGGTTCTGCCGGGGAGCTGTTTTTT. This codes for CASKSRGSAGELFF.

This clonotype showed up many times. The CDR3 coding sequence is TGTGCCAGCAGCCCTCAGGGTTTAGAGACCCAGTACTTC. This gives the protein CASSPQGLETQYF. The V and J genes are TRBV12-3 or TRBV12-4 and TRBJ2-5; D is perhaps TRBD1 (5 bases). Between the trimmed V and J ends, which lost 6 bases and 4 bases, there was a span of 12 bases. The CDR3 sequence is 13 residues long.